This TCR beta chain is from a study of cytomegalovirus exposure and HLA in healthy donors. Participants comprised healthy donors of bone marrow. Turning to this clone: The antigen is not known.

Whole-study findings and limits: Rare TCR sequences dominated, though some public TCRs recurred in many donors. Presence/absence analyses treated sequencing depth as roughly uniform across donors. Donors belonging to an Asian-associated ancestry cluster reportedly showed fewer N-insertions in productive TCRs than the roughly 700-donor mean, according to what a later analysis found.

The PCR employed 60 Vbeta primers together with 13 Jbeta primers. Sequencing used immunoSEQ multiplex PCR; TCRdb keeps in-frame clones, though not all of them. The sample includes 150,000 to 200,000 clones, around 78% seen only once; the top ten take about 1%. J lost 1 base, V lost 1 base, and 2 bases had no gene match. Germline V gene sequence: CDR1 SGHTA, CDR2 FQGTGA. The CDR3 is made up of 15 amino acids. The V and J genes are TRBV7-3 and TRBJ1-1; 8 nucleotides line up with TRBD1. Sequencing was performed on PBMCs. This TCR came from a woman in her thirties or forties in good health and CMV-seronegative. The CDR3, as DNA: TGTGCCAGCAGCTTAATAGGGACAGGGAACACTGAAGCTTTCTTT. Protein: CASSLIGTGNTEAFF.